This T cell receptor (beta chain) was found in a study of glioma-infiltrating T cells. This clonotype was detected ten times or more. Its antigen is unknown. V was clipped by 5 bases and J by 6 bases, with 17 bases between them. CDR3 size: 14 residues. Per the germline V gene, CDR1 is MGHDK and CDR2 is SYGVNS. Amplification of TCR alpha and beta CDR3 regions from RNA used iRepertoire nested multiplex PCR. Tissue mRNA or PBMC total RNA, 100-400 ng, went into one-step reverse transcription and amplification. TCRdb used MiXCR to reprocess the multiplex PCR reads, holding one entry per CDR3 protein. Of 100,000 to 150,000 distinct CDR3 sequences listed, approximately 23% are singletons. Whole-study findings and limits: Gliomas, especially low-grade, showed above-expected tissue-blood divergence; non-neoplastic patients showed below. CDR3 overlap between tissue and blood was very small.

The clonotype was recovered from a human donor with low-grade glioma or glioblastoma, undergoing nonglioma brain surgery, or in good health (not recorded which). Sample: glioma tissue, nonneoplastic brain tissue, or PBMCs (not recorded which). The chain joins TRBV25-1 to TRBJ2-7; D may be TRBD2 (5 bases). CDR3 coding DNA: TGTGCCAGCAGTCCCGCTAGCTTACGTCGCGAGCAGTACTTC. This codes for CASSPASLRREQYF.